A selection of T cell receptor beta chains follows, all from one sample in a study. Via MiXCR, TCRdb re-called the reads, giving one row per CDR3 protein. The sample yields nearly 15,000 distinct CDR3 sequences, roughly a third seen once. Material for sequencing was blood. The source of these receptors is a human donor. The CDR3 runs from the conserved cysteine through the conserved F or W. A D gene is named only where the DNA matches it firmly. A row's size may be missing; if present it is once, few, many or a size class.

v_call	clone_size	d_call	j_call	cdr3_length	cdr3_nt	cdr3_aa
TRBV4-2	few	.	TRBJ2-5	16	TGTGCCAGCAGCCCCCGACAGACAACCCTCCAAGAGACCCAGTACTTC	CASSPRQTTLQETQYF
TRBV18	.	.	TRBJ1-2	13	TGTGCCAGCTCACCGAACAGGCCCTCTGGCTACACCTTC	CASSPNRPSGYTF
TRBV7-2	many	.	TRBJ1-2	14	TGTGCCAGCAGCTTAGCGACAGGAGCCAAGGGCTACACCTTC	CASSLATGAKGYTF
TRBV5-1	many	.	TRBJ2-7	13	TGCGCCAGCAGCTCCAATGACTACTACGAGCAGTACTTC	CASSSNDYYEQYF
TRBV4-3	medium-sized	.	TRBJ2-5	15	TGCGCCAGCAGCCAAGATAACGGGGGGCTGGAGACCCAGTACTTC	CASSQDNGGLETQYF
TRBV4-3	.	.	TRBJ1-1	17	TGCGCCAGCAGCCAAGATACGGGGTACAGGGATGGTACTGAAGCTTTCTTT	CASSQDTGYRDGTEAFF
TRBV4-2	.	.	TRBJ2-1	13	TGTGCCAGCAGCCAAGCTAACAGCTACGAGCAGTTCTTC	CASSQANSYEQFF
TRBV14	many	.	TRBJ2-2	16	TGTGCCAGCAGCTACCATTTGGGGGCCGACACCGGGGAGCTGTTTTTT	CASSYHLGADTGELFF
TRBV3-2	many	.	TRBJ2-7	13	TGTGCCAGCAGCCAAGGAGGCCACGAGGAGCAGTACTTC	CASSQGGHEEQYF
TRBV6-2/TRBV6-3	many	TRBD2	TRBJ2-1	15	TGTGCCAGCAGTTCCGGGACTAGCGGGAGATATGAGCAGTTCTTC	CASSSGTSGRYEQFF
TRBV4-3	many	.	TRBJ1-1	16	TGCGCCAGCAGCCAAGATTTTGGGACGGCTGACACTGAAGCTTTCTTT	CASSQDFGTADTEAFF
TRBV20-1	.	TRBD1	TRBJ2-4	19	TGCAGTGCTAGAGATATAGACAGGGGGCAGTTTGAAGCCAAAAACATTCAGTACTTC	CSARDIDRGQFEAKNIQYF
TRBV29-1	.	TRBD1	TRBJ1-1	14	TGCAGCTCATCCGAACAGGGGGCGAGAACTGAAGCTTTCTTT	CSSSEQGARTEAFF
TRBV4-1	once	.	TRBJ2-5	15	TGCGCCAGCAGCCAAGAGGGCAGGTGGGGAGAGACCCAGTACTTC	CASSQEGRWGETQYF
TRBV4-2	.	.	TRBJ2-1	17	TGTGCCAGCAGCCATGAACCGGGACACAGCTCCTACAATGAGCAGTTCTTC	CASSHEPGHSSYNEQFF
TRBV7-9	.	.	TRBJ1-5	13	TGTGCCAGCAGCTTGGGCTTCGGATCTCCCCAGCATTTT	CASSLGFGSPQHF
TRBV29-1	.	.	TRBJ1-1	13	TGCAGCGTTGAACAGGGGTTGAACACTGAAGCTTTCTTT	CSVEQGLNTEAFF
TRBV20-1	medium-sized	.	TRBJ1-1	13	TGCAGTGCCGGGGACGGGAAGAACACTGAAGCTTTCTTT	CSAGDGKNTEAFF
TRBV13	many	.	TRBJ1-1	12	TGTGCCAGCAGCTTGGGCCAGAGTGAGTCTTTCTTT	CASSLGQSESFF
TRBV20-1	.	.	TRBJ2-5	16	TGCAGTGCTATCCCCCCGGACAGAAACTACTACAATGAGCAGTACTTC	CSAIPPDRNYYNEQYF
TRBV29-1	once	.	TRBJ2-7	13	TGCAGCGTTGGGGTCTCGGGGGCATGGGAGCAGTACTTC	CSVGVSGAWEQYF
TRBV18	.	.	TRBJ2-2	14	TGTGCCAGCTCACAGAGCGGGCTCACAGATACGCTGTTTTTT	CASSQSGLTDTLFF
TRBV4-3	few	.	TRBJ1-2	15	TGCGCCAGCAGCCAAGAGCTTAACGGGATTAGCGGCTACACCTTC	CASSQELNGISGYTF
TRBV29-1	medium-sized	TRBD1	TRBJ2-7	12	TGCAGCGTTGACGGGACAGGCTACGAGCAGTACTTC	CSVDGTGYEQYF
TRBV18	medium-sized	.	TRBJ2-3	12	TGTGCCAGCGCCCAGTTCACAGATACGCAGTATTTT	CASAQFTDTQYF
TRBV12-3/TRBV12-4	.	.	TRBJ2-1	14	TGTGCCCGCAGTCAAAACAGGGTGCGGGAGACCCAGTTCTTC	CARSQNRVRETQFF
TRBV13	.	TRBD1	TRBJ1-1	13	TGTGCCAGCAGCGGACAGGGGGACACTGAAGCTTTCTTT	CASSGQGDTEAFF